Listed below are T cell receptor beta chains from one sample, sequenced in a study of blood T cell repertoires in COVID-19. Generated by immunoSEQ multiplex PCR, the TCRdb table keeps only in-frame clones and is missing some. The sample holds 200,000 to 300,000 clones; over 75% are singletons and the top ten take approximately 7.2%. Sequencing used peripheral blood. The receptors originated from a woman older than 75 with acute or convalescent COVID-19. Each CDR3 is given with its conserved first and last residue. The order of the fields is D gene, J gene, V gene, CDR3 DNA, CDR3 protein. D genes are given only for firm matches.

D: -; J: TRBJ2-3; V: TRBV9; DNA: TGTGCCAGCAGCGAACTTATAGACACAGATACGCAGTATTTT; CDR3: CASSELIDTDTQYF
D: TRBD2; J: TRBJ2-3; V: TRBV5-1; DNA: TGCGCCAGCAGGGACAGCGGGGGCCGCACAGATACGCAGTATTTT; CDR3: CASRDSGGRTDTQYF
D: -; J: TRBJ2-7; V: TRBV6-5; DNA: TGTGCCAGCAGTTATGGGCCTCCCCTTGTAGCCTACGAGCAGTACTTC; CDR3: CASSYGPPLVAYEQYF
D: TRBD2; J: TRBJ2-1; V: TRBV7-2; DNA: TGTGCCAGCAGCATTAATGGCGGGGGGGACAATGAGCAGTTCTTC; CDR3: CASSINGGGDNEQFF
D: -; J: TRBJ2-3; V: TRBV18; DNA: TGTGCCAGCTCACCAGACACAAGGGGGTCAGATACGCAGTATTTT; CDR3: CASSPDTRGSDTQYF
D: TRBD1; J: TRBJ2-1; V: TRBV3-1/TRBV3-2; DNA: TGTGCCAGCAGCCTCCGGGACAGGGGGGGTGAGCAGTTCTTC; CDR3: CASSLRDRGGEQFF
D: TRBD2; J: TRBJ2-3; V: TRBV27; DNA: TGTGCCAGCAGTTTAACTAGCGGGAGGTCCCCAGATACGCAGTATTTT; CDR3: CASSLTSGRSPDTQYF
D: -; J: TRBJ1-2; V: TRBV6-1; DNA: TGTGCCAGCAGTGAATCCCGGAGATCCCTTTTTAACTATGGCTACACCTTC; CDR3: CASSESRRSLFNYGYTF
D: TRBD2; J: TRBJ2-7; V: TRBV2; DNA: TGTGCCAGCAGGGTTAGCGGGGGGCCCTTATACGAGCAGTACTTC; CDR3: CASRVSGGPLYEQYF
D: TRBD2; J: TRBJ2-5; V: TRBV27; DNA: TGTGCCAGCAGTTTCCACGGACTAGCGGGGGGGCAAGAGACCCAGTACTTC; CDR3: CASSFHGLAGGQETQYF
D: -; J: TRBJ2-7; V: TRBV6-1; DNA: TGTGCCAGCAGTGAAGCGCTCCTGGGGAGCTCCTACGAGCAGTACTTC; CDR3: CASSEALLGSSYEQYF
D: TRBD2; J: TRBJ2-7; V: TRBV2; DNA: TGTGCCAGCAGTGATCCTACTAGCGGGGACACCTACGAGCAGTACTTC; CDR3: CASSDPTSGDTYEQYF
D: TRBD2; J: TRBJ2-1; V: TRBV7-2; DNA: TGTGCCAGCAGCTTCCGAGCGGGAGATGACTATGAGCAGTTCTTC; CDR3: CASSFRAGDDYEQFF
D: -; J: TRBJ1-1; V: TRBV27; DNA: TGTGCCAGCAGGCAACAAATGAACACTGAAGCTTTCTTT; CDR3: CASRQQMNTEAFF
D: -; J: TRBJ2-2; V: TRBV9; DNA: TGTGCCAGCAGCGGGCCCCGGGGCGGGGCGAACACCGGGGAGCTGTTTTTT; CDR3: CASSGPRGGANTGELFF
D: TRBD1; J: TRBJ2-2; V: TRBV10-1; DNA: TGCGCCACCTCGGACAGGGTAAACACCGGGGAGCTGTTTTTT; CDR3: CATSDRVNTGELFF
D: TRBD1; J: TRBJ2-7; V: TRBV6-5; DNA: TGTGCCAGCATGTTGGACAGGGGATTCTACGAGCAGTACTTC; CDR3: CASMLDRGFYEQYF
D: -; J: TRBJ1-5; V: TRBV27; DNA: TGTGCCAGCAGTTTAAATGAGGGCCGGGGCAATCAGCCCCAGCATTTT; CDR3: CASSLNEGRGNQPQHF
D: TRBD2; J: TRBJ2-7; V: TRBV19; DNA: TGTGCCAGTAGTATAGATCCTAGCGGCTACGAGCAGTACTTC; CDR3: CASSIDPSGYEQYF
D: -; J: TRBJ1-2; V: TRBV2; DNA: TGTGCCAGCAGTGAATTAATCGGCTATGGCTACACCTTC; CDR3: CASSELIGYGYTF